This T cell receptor beta chain was observed in a study of T cell repertoires in cytomegalovirus infection. Study background: Signatures in public TCR beta sequences pointed to both CMV infection and matching HLA type. Findings and caveats of the study: People with CMV and the relevant HLA were identified by cumulative public TCR beta family frequency. CMV-specific HLA-C-restricted TCR beta clonotypes dominated the ex vivo response.

The table lists this clonotype with many counts. Its antigen is unknown. TCRdb analysed the reads with MiXCR anew, one entry per CDR3 protein. The table has around 630,000 distinct CDR3 sequences, roughly a quarter seen once; the top ten hold approximately 8.2%. Germline V lookup: CDR1 MGHDK, CDR2 SYGVNS. CDR3 length: 18 amino acids. V lost 3 bases to trimming and J lost 3 bases; unmatched junction nucleotides: 9. This clonotype was obtained from a human donor in good health (CMV status not recorded). Some clones in this sample may be carry-over from other donors' samples. The chain is built from TRBV25-1 and TRBJ2-6, with 9 positions matching TRBD1. Sequencing was carried out using CD8+ T cells from PBMCs. The CDR3 here is CASSEPGQGRSGANVLTF. CDR3 nucleotides: TGTGCCAGCAGTGAGCCGGGACAGGGCAGGAGTGGGGCCAACGTCCTGACTTTC.